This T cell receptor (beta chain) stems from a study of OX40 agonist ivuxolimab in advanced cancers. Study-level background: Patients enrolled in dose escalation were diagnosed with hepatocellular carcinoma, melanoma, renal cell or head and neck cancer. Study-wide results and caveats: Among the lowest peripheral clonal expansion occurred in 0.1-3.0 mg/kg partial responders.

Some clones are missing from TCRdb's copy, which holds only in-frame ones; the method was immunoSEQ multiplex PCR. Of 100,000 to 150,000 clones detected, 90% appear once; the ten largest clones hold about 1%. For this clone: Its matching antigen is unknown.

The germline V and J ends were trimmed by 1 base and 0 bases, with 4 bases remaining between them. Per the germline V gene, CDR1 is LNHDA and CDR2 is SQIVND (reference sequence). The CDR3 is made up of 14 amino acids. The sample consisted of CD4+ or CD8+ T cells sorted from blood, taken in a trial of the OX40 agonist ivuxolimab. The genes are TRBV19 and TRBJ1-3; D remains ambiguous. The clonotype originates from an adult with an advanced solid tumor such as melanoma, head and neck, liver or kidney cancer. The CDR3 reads CASSIGASGNTIYF. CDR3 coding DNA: TGTGCCAGTAGTATAGGTGCCTCTGGAAACACCATATATTTT.